The clone carrying this TCR beta chain was seen at least ten times. The target antigen is unknown. These data come from a study of molecular identifiers for immune sequencing clone quantification. TCRdb called the PCR reads again in MiXCR, with one record for every CDR3 protein. Counted here are some 320,000 distinct CDR3 sequences, about a fifth occurring once; the ten biggest clones make up under 0.95%. CDR1 SEHNR and CDR2 FQNEAQ come from the germline V gene (reference sequence). The CDR3 runs to 13 residues. V lost 5 bases and J lost 6, with 10 bases in between. Study-wide results and limits: Identical TCR molecules sharing a barcode could underestimate highly expanded clone sizes.

Sequencing was done on a sample of naive CD8+ T cells from blood, with Jurkat cell RNA spiked in. Subset denoted: FACS-sorted CD8+CD4-CCR7+CD45RA+ naive T cells. The chain recombines TRBV7-9 with TRBJ2-2; the D is unclear. This clonotype was obtained from a human donor in good health. Some libraries in this study had Jurkat cell RNA spiked in. The DNA for the CDR3 is TGTGCCAGCAGCCCTGGGTTGGCCGGGGAGCTGTTTTTT. The encoded protein is CASSPGLAGELFF.